The 3 T cell receptor beta chains listed next were all sequenced from one sample in a study of blood T cell repertoires in COVID-19. The method was immunoSEQ multiplex PCR; TCRdb's version includes in-frame clones alone and lacks a portion of them. The data hold about 210,000 clones, with about 83% observed a single time. The material sequenced was peripheral blood. The source is a woman between 50 and 59 years old with acute or convalescent COVID-19.

This chain uses TRBV5-1 with TRBJ1-2; the match to TRBD1 covers 8 bases. CDR1 SGHRS and CDR2 YFSETQ come from the germline V gene. The CDR3 length is 14 residues. Trimming at V came to 3 bases and at J to 1 base, leaving 2 bases not matched to a gene. CDR3 loop: CASSSTGDNYGYTF. The CDR3 DNA sequence: TGCGCCAGCAGCTCGACAGGGGATAACTATGGCTACACCTTC.

The chain is built from TRBV5-1 and TRBJ2-6, with D possibly being TRBD1 (5 bases). V gave up 6 bases and J gave up 4 bases, with 14 bases separating them. Germline CDR1 is SGHRS and CDR2 is YFSETQ. The CDR3 has 15 residues. CDR3 loop: CASTAGSTGANVLTF. For the CDR3, the DNA is TGCGCCAGCACGGCAGGGTCTACGGGGGCCAACGTCCTGACTTTC.

The V and J genes are TRBV25-1 and TRBJ2-1; 10 nucleotides line up with TRBD2. With 7 bases clipped from V and 8 bases from J, the junction kept 8 bases outside the gene matches. Germline CDR1 is MGHDK and CDR2 is SYGVNS. This CDR3 contains 14 residues. The CDR3 is CASKASGSRHEQFF. In DNA form, the CDR3 reads TGTGCCAGCAAGGCTAGCGGGAGTAGGCATGAGCAGTTCTTC.